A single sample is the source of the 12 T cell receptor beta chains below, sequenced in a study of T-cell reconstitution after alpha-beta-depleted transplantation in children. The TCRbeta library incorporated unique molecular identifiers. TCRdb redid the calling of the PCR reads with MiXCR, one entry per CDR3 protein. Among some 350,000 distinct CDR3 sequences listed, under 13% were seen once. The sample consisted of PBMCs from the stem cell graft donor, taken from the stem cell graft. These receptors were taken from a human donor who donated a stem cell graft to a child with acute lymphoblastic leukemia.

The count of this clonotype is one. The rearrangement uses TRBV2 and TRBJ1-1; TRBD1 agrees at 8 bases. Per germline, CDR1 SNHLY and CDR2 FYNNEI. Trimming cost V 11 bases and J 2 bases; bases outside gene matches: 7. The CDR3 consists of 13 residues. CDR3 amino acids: CAGLRGLNTEAFF. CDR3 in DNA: TGTGCCGGTCTCAGGGGGCTCAACACTGAAGCTTTCTTT.

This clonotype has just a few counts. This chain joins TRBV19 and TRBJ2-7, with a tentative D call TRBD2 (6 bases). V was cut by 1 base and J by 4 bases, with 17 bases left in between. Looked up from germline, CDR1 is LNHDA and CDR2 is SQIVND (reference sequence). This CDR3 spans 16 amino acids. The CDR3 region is CASSIATWRDGYEQYF. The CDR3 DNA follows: TGTGCCAGTAGTATAGCAACGTGGCGGGATGGGTACGAGCAGTACTTC.

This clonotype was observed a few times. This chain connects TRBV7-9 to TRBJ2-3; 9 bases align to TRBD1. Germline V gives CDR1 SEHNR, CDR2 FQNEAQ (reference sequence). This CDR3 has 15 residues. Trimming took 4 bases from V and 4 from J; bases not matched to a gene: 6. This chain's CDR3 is CASSSTGGVSDTQYF. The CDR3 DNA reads TGTGCCAGCAGCTCGACAGGGGGGGTTTCAGATACGCAGTATTTT.

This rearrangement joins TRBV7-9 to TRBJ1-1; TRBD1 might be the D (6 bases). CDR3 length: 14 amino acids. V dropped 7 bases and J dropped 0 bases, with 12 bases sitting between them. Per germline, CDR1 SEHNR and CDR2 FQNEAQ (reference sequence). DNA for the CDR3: TGTGCCAGCAACCAACAGGGCATGAACACTGAAGCTTTCTTT. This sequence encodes CASNQQGMNTEAFF.

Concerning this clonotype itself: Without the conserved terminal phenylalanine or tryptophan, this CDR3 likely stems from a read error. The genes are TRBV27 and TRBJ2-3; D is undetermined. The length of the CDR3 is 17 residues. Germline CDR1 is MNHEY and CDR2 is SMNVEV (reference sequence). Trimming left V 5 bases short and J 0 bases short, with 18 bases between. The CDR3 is CASSPIRGPWSTDTQYS. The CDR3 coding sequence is TGTGCCAGCAGTCCTATCAGAGGCCCTTGGAGCACAGATACGCAGTATTCT.

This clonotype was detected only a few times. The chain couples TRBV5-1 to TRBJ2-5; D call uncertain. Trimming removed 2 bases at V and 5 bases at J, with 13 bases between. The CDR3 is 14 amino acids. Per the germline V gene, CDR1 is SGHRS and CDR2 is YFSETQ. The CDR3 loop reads CASSLGGQWETQYF. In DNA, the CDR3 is TGCGCCAGCAGCTTAGGTGGGCAGTGGGAGACCCAGTACTTC. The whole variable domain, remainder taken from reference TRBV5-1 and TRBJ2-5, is KAGVTQTPRYLIKTRGQQVTLSCSPISGHRSVSWYQQTPGQGLQFLFEYFSETQRNKGNFPGRFSGRQFSNSRSEMNVSTLELGDSALYLCASSLGGQWETQYFGPGTRLLVL.

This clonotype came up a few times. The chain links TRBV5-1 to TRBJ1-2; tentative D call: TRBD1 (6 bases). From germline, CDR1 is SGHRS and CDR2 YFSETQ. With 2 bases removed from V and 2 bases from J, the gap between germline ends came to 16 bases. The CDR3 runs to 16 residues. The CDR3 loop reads CASSLGRWGGNYGYTF. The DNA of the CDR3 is TGCGCCAGCAGCTTAGGGCGTTGGGGGGGCAACTATGGCTACACCTTC. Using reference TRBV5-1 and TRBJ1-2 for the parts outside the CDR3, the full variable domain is KAGVTQTPRYLIKTRGQQVTLSCSPISGHRSVSWYQQTPGQGLQFLFEYFSETQRNKGNFPGRFSGRQFSNSRSEMNVSTLELGDSALYLCASSLGRWGGNYGYTFGSGTRLTVV.

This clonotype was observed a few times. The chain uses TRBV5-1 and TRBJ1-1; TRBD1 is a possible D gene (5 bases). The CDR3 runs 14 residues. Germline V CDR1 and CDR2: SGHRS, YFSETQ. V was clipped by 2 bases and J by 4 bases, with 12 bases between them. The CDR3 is CASSFGPGGTEAFF. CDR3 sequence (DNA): TGCGCCAGCAGCTTTGGGCCCGGGGGCACTGAAGCTTTCTTT.

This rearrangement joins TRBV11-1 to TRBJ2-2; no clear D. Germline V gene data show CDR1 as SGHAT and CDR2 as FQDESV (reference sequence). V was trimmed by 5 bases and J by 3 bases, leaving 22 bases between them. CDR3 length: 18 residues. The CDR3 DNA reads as TGTGCCAGCAGCAATAAGAAGGGTCCGGTTGGGGACACCGGGGAGCTGTTTTTT. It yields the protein CASSNKKGPVGDTGELFF.

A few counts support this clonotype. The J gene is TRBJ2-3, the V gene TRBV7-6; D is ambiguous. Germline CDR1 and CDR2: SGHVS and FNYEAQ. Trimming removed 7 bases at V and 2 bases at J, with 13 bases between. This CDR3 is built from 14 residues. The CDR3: CASNRLLNTDTQYF. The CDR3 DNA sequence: TGTGCCAGCAACCGACTCCTGAACACAGATACGCAGTATTTT.

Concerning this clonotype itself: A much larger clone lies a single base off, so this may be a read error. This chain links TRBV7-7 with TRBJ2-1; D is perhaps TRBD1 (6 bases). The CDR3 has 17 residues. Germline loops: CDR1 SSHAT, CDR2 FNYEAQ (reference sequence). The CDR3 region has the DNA TGTGCTAGCAGCTTAGCCGCCGGGACATGGACCTGGAATGAGCAGTTCTTC. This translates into CASSLAAGTWTWNEQFF. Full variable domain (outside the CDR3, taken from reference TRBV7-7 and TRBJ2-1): GAGVSQSPRYKVTKRGQDVTLRCDPISSHATLYWYQQALGQGPEFLTYFNYEAQPDKSGLPSDRFSAERPEGSISTLTIQRTEQRDSAMYRCASSLAAGTWTWNEQFFGPGTRLTVL.

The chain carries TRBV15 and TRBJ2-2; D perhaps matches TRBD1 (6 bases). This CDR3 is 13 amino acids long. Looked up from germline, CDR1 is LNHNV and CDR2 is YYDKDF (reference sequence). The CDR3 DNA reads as TGTTCCAGCAGTACAGGGTTTGCCGGGGAGCTGTTTTTT. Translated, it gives CSSSTGFAGELFF.